The next 9 T cell receptor beta chains were all read from a single sample in a study of prognosis after radiotherapy for stage I lung cancer. Genomic DNA provided the template from which TCR beta CDR3 was amplified by two-round multiplex PCR. With primers specific to each TRBV and TRBJ gene, the first-round PCR was performed. TCRdb analysed the multiplex PCR reads with MiXCR anew, one entry per CDR3 protein. Of 20,000 to 25,000 distinct CDR3 sequences detected, around 40% appear once; the ten largest clones hold approximately 34%. Sequenced here: PBMCs, sampled before or after stereotactic body radiation therapy (not recorded which). The receptors were sampled from a donor aged 50 or older with non-small cell lung cancer.

As to this clonotype: Being one base from a much bigger clone, this may be a read error. V is TRBV4-3 and J is TRBJ2-5; TRBD1 agrees at 10 bases. The DNA end is more similar to TRBJ2-1, so the J call may be wrong. This CDR3 region has 15 residues. Germline CDR1 reads LGHNA; CDR2 reads YSLEER. In nucleotides, the CDR3 is TGCGCCAGCAGCCAGAAGGGGACAGGGGTCAATGAGCAGTTCTTC. It codes for CASSQKGTGVNEQFF.

This clonotype was observed many times. The chain couples TRBV29-1 to TRBJ2-1; unclear D gene. From germline, CDR1 is SQVTM and CDR2 ANQGSEA. The germline V and J ends were trimmed by 6 bases and 7 bases, with 16 bases remaining between them. The CDR3 is 13 amino acids. The CDR3 loop reads CSVERWQSNEQFF. CDR3 DNA: TGCAGCGTAGAAAGGTGGCAGAGTAATGAGCAGTTCTTC.

This clonotype was seen repeatedly, ten times or more. The chain carries TRBV7-6 and TRBJ2-1; TRBD2 aligns across 9 bases. V lost 2 bases and J lost 3; bases outside the gene matches: 11. Germline V gene data show CDR1 as SGHVS and CDR2 as FNYEAQ. The CDR3 sequence is 18 residues long. CDR3 residues: CASSLFIAGVYRYNEQFF. The CDR3 DNA reads TGTGCCAGCAGCTTATTTATAGCGGGAGTCTATCGCTACAATGAGCAGTTCTTC.

This clonotype was recorded many times. This chain uses TRBV5-6 with TRBJ1-4, with D unresolved. This CDR3 spans 13 amino acids. V was trimmed by 4 bases and J by 5 bases, leaving 9 bases between them. Germline lookup yields CDR1 SGHDT and CDR2 YYEEEE. The CDR3 nucleotides are TGTGCCAGCAGCCGGGCAAGGAATGAAAAACTGTTTTTT. Protein sequence: CASSRARNEKLFF. Full variable domain (rest looked up from reference TRBV5-6 and TRBJ1-4): DAGVTQSPTHLIKTRGQQVTLRCSPKSGHDTVSWYQQALGQGPQFIFQYYEEEERQRGNFPDRFSGHQFPNYSSELNVNALLLGDSALYLCASSRARNEKLFFGSGTQLSVL.

The chain uses TRBV11-3 and TRBJ2-7; 7 positions agree with TRBD2. V gave up 5 bases and J gave up 2 bases; unmatched junction bases: 9. Germline V gene lookup returns CDR1 SGHNT and CDR2 YENEEA. The CDR3 runs 15 residues. The CDR3 protein is CASSPWTSFTYEQYF. CDR3 bases: TGTGCCAGCAGCCCCTGGACTAGTTTCACCTACGAGCAGTACTTC.

This chain uses TRBV5-6 with TRBJ2-5; D is ambiguous. This CDR3 spans 14 amino acids. Deletions cut 4 bases from V and 2 bases from J, with 12 bases between. Germline values: CDR1 SGHDT, CDR2 YYEEEE. CDR3 DNA sequence: TGTGCCAGCAGCATAACGACGCTACAAGAGACCCAGTACTTC. It yields the protein CASSITTLQETQYF.

Concerning this clonotype: Relative to the germline gene, one junction end is altered; a read error may explain this. This sequence joins TRBV6-2 or TRBV6-3 and TRBJ2-6; the D call may be TRBD1 or TRBD2 (6 bases each). The CDR3 is 18 amino acids. CDR1 and CDR2 (germline): MNHEY, SVGEGT. CDR3 loop: CASSTGPGASSGANVLTF. The CDR3 DNA sequence: TGTGCCAGCAGTACTGGGCCGGGGGCGTCGTCTGGTGCCAACGTCCTGACTTTC.

The chain joins TRBV27 to TRBJ1-6, with D perhaps matching TRBD1 (5 bases). V gave up 2 bases and J gave up 9 bases, with 11 bases separating them. The CDR3 runs to 14 residues. Germline CDR1 and CDR2: MNHEY and SMNVEV (reference sequence). CDR3 sequence: CASSLRGNFSPLHF. CDR3 sequence (DNA): TGTGCCAGCAGTTTAAGGGGCAACTTTTCACCCCTCCACTTT.

This clonotype was counted many times. The chain combines TRBV18 with TRBJ2-1, with TRBD2 identical over 14 bases. From germline, CDR1 is KGHSH and CDR2 LQKENI. The CDR3 length is 15 residues. V lost 6 bases, J lost 9 bases, and 7 bases stayed unmatched. CDR3 in amino acids: CASSLGLAGVSEQFF. The CDR3 nucleotides are TGTGCCAGCTCCTTGGGACTAGCGGGAGTTAGTGAGCAGTTCTTC.